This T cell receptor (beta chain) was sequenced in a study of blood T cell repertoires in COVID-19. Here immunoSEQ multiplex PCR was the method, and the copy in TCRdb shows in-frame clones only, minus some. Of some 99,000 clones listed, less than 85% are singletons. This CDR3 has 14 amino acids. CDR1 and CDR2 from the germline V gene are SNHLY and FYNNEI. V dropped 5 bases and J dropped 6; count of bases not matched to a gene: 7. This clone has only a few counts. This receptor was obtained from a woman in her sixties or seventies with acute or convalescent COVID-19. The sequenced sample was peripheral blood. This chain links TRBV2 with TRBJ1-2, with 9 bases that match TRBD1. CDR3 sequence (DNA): TGTGCCAGCAGTACCGAGGGACAGGGAAATGGCTACACCTTC. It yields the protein CASSTEGQGNGYTF.